The 26 T cell receptor beta chains listed next were all sequenced from one sample in a study of shared clonotypes between healthy human individuals. Sequenced by immunoSEQ multiplex PCR; TCRdb stores in-frame clones only, minus some. The sample shows some 2 million clones, 95% of them seen only once. Sequencing used naive CD4+ T cells sorted from blood. Subset specified: CD45RA+ positively selected. These receptors came from a young man in good health.

The gene calls are TRBV6-6 and TRBJ1-2, with TRBD1 as a possible D gene (6 bases). V lost 6 bases and J lost 4, with 12 bases in between. This CDR3 comprises 13 residues. Germline V lookup: CDR1 MNHNY, CDR2 SVGAGI (reference sequence). CDR3 sequence (DNA): TGTGCCAGCAGCGTACGACAGGTCTATGGCTACACCTTC. Protein product: CASSVRQVYGYTF.

V and J are TRBV4-1 and TRBJ1-2; TRBD1 agrees at 7 bases. V gave up 0 bases and J gave up 8 bases; unmatched junction bases: 9. CDR3 size: 15 residues. Germline V lookup: CDR1 MGHRA, CDR2 YSYEKL. The CDR3 DNA follows: TGCGCCAGCAGCCAAGATGAAGTCAGGGGGTCCGGCTACACCTTC. Residues: CASSQDEVRGSGYTF.

The CDR3, as DNA: TGTGCCATCAGTGAGTCATTGGGACGGGATACGCAGTATTTT. The encoded protein is CAISESLGRDTQYF. This rearrangement joins TRBV10-3 to TRBJ2-3; D may correspond to TRBD1 or TRBD2 (5 bases each). Trimming shortened V by 0 bases and J by 6 bases, and 10 bases separated the two germline ends. This CDR3 is built from 14 residues. Germline V lookup: CDR1 ENHRY, CDR2 SYGVKD.

This chain connects TRBV10-2 to TRBJ1-1; 9 bases map to TRBD1. Germline V gene data show CDR1 as WSHSY and CDR2 as SAAADI. The CDR3 length is 16 residues. V dropped 7 bases and J dropped 1; count of bases not matched to a gene: 10. CDR3 sequence: CASKTSPGQGNTEAFF. The CDR3 coding sequence is TGCGCCAGCAAAACCTCCCCGGGACAGGGGAACACTGAAGCTTTCTTT.

The rearrangement uses TRBV27 and TRBJ2-1; possible D gene TRBD2, 7 bases. Germline CDR1 MNHEY, CDR2 SMNVEV (reference sequence). The CDR3 length is 15 residues. V was pared by 2 bases and J by 4 bases, with 12 bases between. DNA of the CDR3: TGTGCCAGCAGTTTAGGGAGGGGGTATTACAATGAGCAGTTCTTC. Translated: CASSLGRGYYNEQFF.

V gene TRBV7-3 combines with J gene TRBJ2-3, with D perhaps TRBD2 (5 bases). The CDR3 runs to 15 residues. CDR1 is SGHTA and CDR2 is FQGTGA in the germline V gene. Trimming removed 4 bases at V and 0 bases at J, with 11 bases between. The CDR3 protein is CASSSRPGSTDTQYF. CDR3 coding DNA: TGTGCCAGCAGCTCCCGGCCGGGGAGCACAGATACGCAGTATTTT.

The chain employs TRBV2 and TRBJ1-6, with D unclear. Trimming shortened V by 3 bases and J by 9 bases, and 6 bases separated the two germline ends. The CDR3 is 12 residues long. In germline, CDR1 is SNHLY, CDR2 FYNNEI. DNA for the CDR3: TGTGCCAGCAGTGAGGTAGCTTCACCCCTCCACTTT. Its translation: CASSEVASPLHF.

This chain joins TRBV20-1 and TRBJ2-7, with D possibly matching TRBD2 (5 bases). Germline-derived CDR1 and CDR2 are DFQATT and SNEGSKA (reference sequence). Trimming stripped 5 bases from V and 5 bases from J, with 10 bases between. This CDR3 is 11 amino acids long. The CDR3 is CSAGLENEQYF. DNA of the CDR3: TGCAGTGCTGGACTCGAAAACGAGCAGTACTTC.

V gene TRBV4-1 combines with J gene TRBJ2-2, with a weak D call TRBD2 (5 bases). The germline V gene has CDR1 MGHRA and CDR2 YSYEKL. This CDR3 is built from 15 residues. V lost 1 base, J lost 2 bases, and 8 bases lay in between. This chain's CDR3 is CASSQVPGNTGELFF. The DNA for the CDR3 is TGCGCCAGCAGCCAAGTCCCGGGAAACACCGGGGAGCTGTTTTTT.

The chain links TRBV18 to TRBJ2-3, with a possible D match to TRBD2 (6 bases). Trimming removed 2 bases from V and 1 base from J, with 10 bases in between. Per germline, CDR1 KGHSH and CDR2 LQKENI. This CDR3 is 15 amino acids long. The CDR3 here is CASSPNQRGTDTQYF. In nucleotides, the CDR3 is TGTGCCAGCTCACCAAATCAGCGGGGCACAGATACGCAGTATTTT.

The chain uses TRBV5-1 and TRBJ1-2; weak D call: TRBD1 (6 bases). CDR1 SGHRS and CDR2 YFSETQ come from the germline V gene. This CDR3 has 15 amino acids. Trimming removed 3 bases from V and 2 bases from J, with 14 bases in between. CDR3 protein: CASSSSTQGNYGYTF. CDR3 bases: TGCGCCAGCAGCTCCTCTACCCAGGGGAACTATGGCTACACCTTC. Together with reference TRBV5-1 and TRBJ1-2, the CDR3 gives the full variable domain: KAGVTQTPRYLIKTRGQQVTLSCSPISGHRSVSWYQQTPGQGLQFLFEYFSETQRNKGNFPGRFSGRQFSNSRSEMNVSTLELGDSALYLCASSSSTQGNYGYTFGSGTRLTVV.

The chain combines TRBV6-5 with TRBJ2-1, with TRBD2 matching 7 bases. CDR1 and CDR2 (germline): MNHEY, SVGAGI. V was pared by 8 bases and J by 9 bases, with 10 bases of the junction left unmatched. The CDR3 is made up of 13 amino acids. CDR3 bases: TGTGCCAGCCGACTAGCAGCCCTCGGTGAGCAGTTCTTC. It codes for CASRLAALGEQFF.

A remark on this clone: This same CDR3 is encoded by further DNA sequences in the sample. This rearrangement joins TRBV11-2 to TRBJ2-1, with TRBD2 matching over 9 bases. The CDR3 extends over 15 amino acids. Trimming took 3 bases from V and 2 from J; bases not matched to a gene: 2. From germline, CDR1 is SGHAT and CDR2 FQNNGV. The chain's CDR3 is CASSLAGGPYNEQFF. Written as DNA, the CDR3 is TGTGCCAGCAGCTTGGCGGGAGGGCCCTACAATGAGCAGTTCTTC.

This clone was observed a few times. The chain combines TRBV9 with TRBJ1-2; the D gene is possibly TRBD1 (5 bases). The germline CDR1 and CDR2 sequences are SGDLS and YYNGEE. This CDR3 region has 14 residues. Trimming removed 3 bases from V and 7 bases from J, with 16 bases in between. As DNA, the CDR3 is TGTGCCAGCAGCGGAGCGGCAGGGTTCGGTGGCTACACCTTC. It is translated as CASSGAAGFGGYTF.

The chain joins TRBV30 to TRBJ1-6; D ambiguous. CDR3 length: 14 residues. Looked up from germline, CDR1 is GTSNPN and CDR2 is SVGIG (reference sequence). Trimming took off 0 bases at V and 9 bases at J, with 12 bases between the two ends. Here the CDR3 DNA reads TGTGCCTGGAGTGTAAAGGTTGCTCCTTCACCCCTCCACTTT. Its protein product is CAWSVKVAPSPLHF.

The gene calls are TRBV10-3 and TRBJ2-7; 7 bases are shared with TRBD2. After removal of 8 bases from V and 1 base from J, the junction contained 11 bases not matched to a gene. The length of the CDR3 is 15 residues. From germline, CDR1 is ENHRY and CDR2 SYGVKD. The DNA for the CDR3 is TGTGCCATCTCCAGTGCAGCGGGACTTTCCTACGAGCAGTACTTC. Encoded protein: CAISSAAGLSYEQYF.

The rearrangement joins TRBV15 to TRBJ2-1, with 8 nucleotides matching TRBD1. V was clipped by 7 bases and J by 1 base; unmatched bases: 3. Germline CDR1 LNHNV, CDR2 YYDKDF (reference sequence). This CDR3 has 14 residues. CDR3 residues: CATKQGDSYNEQFF. CDR3 sequence (DNA): TGTGCCACCAAACAGGGGGATTCCTACAATGAGCAGTTCTTC.

For this clone: A single base separates this from a much larger clone, so it may be a read error. The sample has other DNA sequences that encode this CDR3 too. The V call is TRBV18, the J call TRBJ2-7; D is tentatively TRBD1 or TRBD2 (5 bases each). CDR1 is KGHSH, CDR2 LQKENI, per germline. This CDR3 spans 13 amino acids. The V gene lost 0 bases and the J gene lost 2 bases, with 5 bases spanning the gap. The CDR3 region has the DNA TGTGCCAGCTCACCACCGGGGGCCTACGAGCAGTACTTC. Translated: CASSPPGAYEQYF.

This clone was counted a single time. The genes are TRBV7-9 and TRBJ2-3; possibly TRBD2 for D (7 bases). This CDR3 comprises 15 residues. The germline CDR1 and CDR2 sequences are SEHNR and FQNEAQ (reference sequence). V was clipped by 4 bases and J by 1 base, with 12 bases between them. The CDR3 DNA reads TGTGCCAGCAGCTCTTGGGGGGGCGGCACAGATACGCAGTATTTT. Translated, it gives CASSSWGGGTDTQYF.

The chain combines TRBV5-1 with TRBJ2-3; 12 bases are shared with TRBD2. The V segment lost 4 bases and the J segment 5 bases; nucleotides outside the gene matches: 8. The CDR3 length is 16 residues. Germline CDR1 SGHRS, CDR2 YFSETQ. The CDR3 spells CASSNGLAGREDTQYF. DNA for the CDR3: TGCGCCAGCAGCAACGGACTAGCGGGGCGGGAAGATACGCAGTATTTT.

The J gene is TRBJ2-5, the V gene TRBV19; perhaps D is TRBD1 or TRBD2 (5 bases each). The CDR3 contains 15 residues. Per the germline V gene, CDR1 is LNHDA and CDR2 is SQIVND (reference sequence). V was shortened by 3 bases and J by 1 base, with 12 bases between the two germline ends. CDR3 amino acids: CASSISTGTQETQYF. The CDR3 DNA reads TGTGCCAGTAGTATCTCGACCGGGACCCAAGAGACCCAGTACTTC.

A remark on this clone: Other DNA sequences within the sample encode an identical CDR3. The chain couples TRBV5-4 to TRBJ2-5, with 10 bases identical to TRBD1. V was pared by 0 bases and J by 2 bases, with 1 base of the junction left unmatched. The CDR3 spans 15 residues. In germline, CDR1 is SGHNT, CDR2 YYREEE (reference sequence). Here the CDR3 reads CASSLGDRGQETQYF. CDR3 nucleotides: TGTGCCAGCAGCTTGGGGGACAGGGGACAAGAGACCCAGTACTTC.

CDR3 sequence: CASSVAHSYEQYF. The CDR3 DNA reads TGTGCCAGCAGCGTAGCTCACTCCTACGAGCAGTACTTC. The V call is TRBV9, the J call TRBJ2-7; D is ambiguous. There are 13 residues in the CDR3. Germline CDR1 reads SGDLS; CDR2 reads YYNGEE. V was pared by 0 bases and J by 0 bases, with 4 bases between.

The CDR3 DNA follows: TGCGCCAGCAGGACTAGCGGGAACACCGGGGAGCTGTTTTTT. Residues: CASRTSGNTGELFF. The chain links TRBV10-1 to TRBJ2-2, with 9 bases that match TRBD2. CDR3 length equals 14 residues. J gave up 1 base and V 6 bases, and 0 bases lay outside the gene matches. CDR1 WNHNN and CDR2 SYGVQD come from the germline V gene (reference sequence).

This clone was counted a single time. The chain employs TRBV19 and TRBJ2-7; 8 positions match TRBD2. CDR3 length: 14 amino acids. Germline trimming cut 7 bases from V and 7 bases from J; bases unmatched to any gene: 12. Germline CDR1 LNHDA, CDR2 SQIVND (reference sequence). The CDR3 sequence is CASMTSAEVGEQYF. CDR3 DNA: TGTGCCAGTATGACTAGCGCGGAGGTGGGGGAGCAGTACTTC.

The J gene is TRBJ1-2, the V gene TRBV5-1; 7 bases match TRBD1. The V and J ends lost 5 bases and 0 bases, in that order; junction bases with no gene match: 7. CDR3 length: 15 amino acids. In germline, CDR1 is SGHRS, CDR2 YFSETQ. The CDR3 DNA is TGCGCCAGCAGACTCACAGGGGAAGCTAACTATGGCTACACCTTC. This encodes CASRLTGEANYGYTF. The full variable domain, rest sourced from reference TRBV5-1 and TRBJ1-2, is KAGVTQTPRYLIKTRGQQVTLSCSPISGHRSVSWYQQTPGQGLQFLFEYFSETQRNKGNFPGRFSGRQFSNSRSEMNVSTLELGDSALYLCASRLTGEANYGYTFGSGTRLTVV.